This T cell receptor (beta chain) was captured in a study of CD8 T cells in Susac syndrome. This clonotype came up once. CDR3 length equals 14 residues. Per germline, CDR1 SEHNR and CDR2 FQNEAQ (reference sequence). V was clipped by 1 base and J by 6 bases; unmatched bases: 6. Random hexamers primed reverse transcription of about 0.5 to 1 ug RNA. The CDR3 of TCR beta was amplified by immunoSEQ multiplex PCR across 54 Vbeta and 13 Jbeta. TCRdb re-derived calls from the immunoSEQ multiplex PCR reads in MiXCR, one entry per CDR3 protein. The sample lists 350,000 to 550,000 distinct CDR3 sequences, around 83% occurring once. Sequencing targeted TCR beta in T cells from blood (CD8+ and CD4+). Relapsing-remitting disease, either stable or active, was present in the treatment-naive patients who were the multiple sclerosis controls.

The chain employs TRBV7-9 and TRBJ2-7, with 7 nucleotides matching TRBD1. Specimen: CD8+ T cells from PBMCs. The receptor's source is a human donor with multiple sclerosis. In DNA form, the CDR3 reads TGTGCCAGCAGCTTAGATGCCGCAGGGGGCGAGCAGTACTTC. Encoded protein: CASSLDAAGGEQYF.